Listed below are T cell receptor beta chains from one sample, sequenced in a study of T cells after yellow fever vaccination. Each CDR3 protein gets one entry after TCRdb re-called the 5' RACE reads with MiXCR. The table has 450,000 to 600,000 distinct CDR3 sequences, approximately 13% seen once. The sample in question was PBMCs, obtained on the day of the yellow fever booster vaccination. These receptors originate from a man aged 30-40 years who received the YFV17D yellow fever vaccine. The CDR3 runs from the conserved cysteine through the conserved F or W. Each record gives: J gene, D gene, V gene, CDR3 length, clone size, CDR3 DNA, CDR3 protein. The D gene is left open where the match is weak. Only part of the rows carry a size: once, few, many, or a class if the clone is expanded.

J: TRBJ1-4
D: NA
V: TRBV20-1
length: 10
size: NA
DNA: TGCAGTGTTGAGAATGAAAAACTGTTTTTT
CDR3: CSVENEKLFF

J: TRBJ1-2
D: TRBD1
V: TRBV11-2
length: 15
size: NA
DNA: TGTGCCAGCAGCTTAGGCAGACAGGGAAACTATGGCTACACCTTC
CDR3: CASSLGRQGNYGYTF

J: TRBJ1-2
D: NA
V: TRBV5-1
length: 14
size: few
DNA: TGCGCCAGCAGCTTGGGGCTCAGATACCTTGGCTACACCTTC
CDR3: CASSLGLRYLGYTF

J: TRBJ2-1
D: NA
V: TRBV20-1
length: 14
size: few
DNA: TGCAGTGCTGGCCGGGGTGGGGTTTACAATGAGCAGTTCTTC
CDR3: CSAGRGGVYNEQFF

J: TRBJ1-6
D: NA
V: TRBV6-1
length: 14
size: few
DNA: TGTGCCAGCAGTGACTGGACAGATAATTCACCCCTCCACTTT
CDR3: CASSDWTDNSPLHF

J: TRBJ2-2
D: NA
V: TRBV20-1
length: 14
size: NA
DNA: TGCAGTGCTAGCCGCCCAGGGAGCACCGGGGAGCTGTTTTTT
CDR3: CSASRPGSTGELFF

J: TRBJ2-6
D: TRBD1
V: TRBV19
length: 18
size: NA
DNA: TGTGCCGGTAGTTCAGGACAGGGGGTCCGCTCTGGGGCCAACGTCCTGACTTTC
CDR3: CAGSSGQGVRSGANVLTF

J: TRBJ2-1
D: NA
V: TRBV7-2
length: 13
size: NA
DNA: TGTGCCAGCAGCTTAGGTCAGGGCAGAGTGCAGTTCTTC
CDR3: CASSLGQGRVQFF

J: TRBJ2-2
D: TRBD2
V: TRBV5-5
length: 18
size: many
DNA: TGTGCCAGCAGCCTTACCGGGACTAGCGGGAGAAGGACCGGGGAGCTGTTTTTT
CDR3: CASSLTGTSGRRTGELFF

J: TRBJ2-7
D: TRBD1
V: TRBV9
length: 15
size: few
DNA: TGTGCCAGCAGCGCATTCGGGACAGGGGCCTACGAGCAGTACTTC
CDR3: CASSAFGTGAYEQYF

J: TRBJ2-2
D: NA
V: TRBV6-5
length: 15
size: NA
DNA: TGTGCCAGCAGTCCCCCGGGAACCATGCCAGGGGAGCTGTTTTTT
CDR3: CASSPPGTMPGELFF

J: TRBJ2-3
D: NA
V: TRBV4-3
length: 16
size: many
DNA: TGCGCCAGCAGCCAAGTAGGAAAATCGGGTCCAGATACGCAGTATTTT
CDR3: CASSQVGKSGPDTQYF

J: TRBJ2-3
D: NA
V: TRBV20-1
length: 14
size: few
DNA: TGCAGTGCTCGGGGGGCCGGGTTCACAGATACGCAGTATTTT
CDR3: CSARGAGFTDTQYF

J: TRBJ2-7
D: NA
V: TRBV6-2/TRBV6-3
length: 13
size: NA
DNA: TGTGCCAGCAGTTACCTATCCACCTACGAGCAGTACTTC
CDR3: CASSYLSTYEQYF

J: TRBJ2-1
D: NA
V: TRBV12-3/TRBV12-4
length: 14
size: many
DNA: TGTGCCAGCGGGTCCCCAGTCGCCTACAATGAGCAGTTCTTC
CDR3: CASGSPVAYNEQFF

J: TRBJ2-1
D: NA
V: TRBV6-2/TRBV6-3
length: 18
size: NA
DNA: TGTGCCAGCAGTTTCGGTGGCGGAAGGGTTGAGACGTACAATGAGCAGTTCTTC
CDR3: CASSFGGGRVETYNEQFF

J: TRBJ1-1
D: TRBD1
V: TRBV30
length: 19
size: NA
DNA: TGTGCCTGGAAAAAACCGGGACAGGGGACCATAAACTCCAACGCTGAAGCTTTCTTT
CDR3: CAWKKPGQGTINSNAEAFF

J: TRBJ2-3
D: NA
V: TRBV20-1
length: 13
size: few
DNA: TGCAGTGTCGGGACTTCCAACACAGATACGCAGTATTTT
CDR3: CSVGTSNTDTQYF

J: TRBJ2-2
D: TRBD2
V: TRBV5-1
length: 17
size: NA
DNA: TGCGCCAGCAGCCAAGGGGGACTAGCCGGAAATACCGGGGAGCTGTTTTTT
CDR3: CASSQGGLAGNTGELFF

J: TRBJ2-5
D: NA
V: TRBV5-1
length: 15
size: NA
DNA: TGCGCCAGCAGATTTCGAGAGGGCGGGCAAGAGACCCAGTACTTC
CDR3: CASRFREGGQETQYF